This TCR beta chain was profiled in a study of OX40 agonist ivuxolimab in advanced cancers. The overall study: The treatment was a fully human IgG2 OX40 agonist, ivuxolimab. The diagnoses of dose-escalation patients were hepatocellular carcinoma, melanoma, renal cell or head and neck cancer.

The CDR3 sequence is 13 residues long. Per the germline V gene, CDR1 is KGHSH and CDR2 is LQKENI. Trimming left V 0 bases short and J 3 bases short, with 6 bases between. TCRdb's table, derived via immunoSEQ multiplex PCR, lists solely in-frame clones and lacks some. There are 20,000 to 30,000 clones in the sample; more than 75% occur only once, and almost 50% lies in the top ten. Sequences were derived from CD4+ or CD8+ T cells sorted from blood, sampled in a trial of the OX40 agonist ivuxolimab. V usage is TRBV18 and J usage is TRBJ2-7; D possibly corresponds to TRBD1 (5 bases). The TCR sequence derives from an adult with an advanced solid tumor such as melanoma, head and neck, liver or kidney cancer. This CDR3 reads CASSPPGDYEQYF. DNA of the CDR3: TGTGCCAGCTCACCACCAGGGGACTACGAGCAGTACTTC.